One TCR beta chain is described in this entry. Antigen specificity is unknown. Sequencing used immunoSEQ multiplex PCR; TCRdb keeps in-frame clones, though not all of them. The sample lists fewer than 2.5 million clones; under 95% were seen once. The data originate from a study of shared clonotypes between healthy human individuals. About the study: Researchers assigned three CD4 naive, three CD4 memory, two CD8 naive and one CD8 memory plate to each donor. Overall study results and limits: Sequencing of the sorted subsets was shown by rarefaction to be incomplete despite large depth. Across subsets, estimated richness was generally greater for naive than for memory populations.

A CD45RA+ naive subset and a CD45RA-negative memory subset were split from CD4+ cells. Sequencing was done on a sample of naive CD4+ T cells from PBMCs. The subset: CD45RA+ positively selected. The receptor's source is a man aged 18-30 years in good health. Some clones in this sample may be carry-over from other donors' samples.

CDR3 protein: CASSPERDPYEQYF. The DNA for the CDR3 is TGCGCCAGCAGCCCTGAGCGGGACCCCTACGAGCAGTACTTC. The J gene is TRBJ2-7, the V gene TRBV5-1; 7 nucleotides line up with TRBD2. This CDR3 has 14 amino acids. Germline values: CDR1 SGHRS, CDR2 YFSETQ. The trim removed 4 bases at V and 2 bases at J, leaving 6 bases unmatched.